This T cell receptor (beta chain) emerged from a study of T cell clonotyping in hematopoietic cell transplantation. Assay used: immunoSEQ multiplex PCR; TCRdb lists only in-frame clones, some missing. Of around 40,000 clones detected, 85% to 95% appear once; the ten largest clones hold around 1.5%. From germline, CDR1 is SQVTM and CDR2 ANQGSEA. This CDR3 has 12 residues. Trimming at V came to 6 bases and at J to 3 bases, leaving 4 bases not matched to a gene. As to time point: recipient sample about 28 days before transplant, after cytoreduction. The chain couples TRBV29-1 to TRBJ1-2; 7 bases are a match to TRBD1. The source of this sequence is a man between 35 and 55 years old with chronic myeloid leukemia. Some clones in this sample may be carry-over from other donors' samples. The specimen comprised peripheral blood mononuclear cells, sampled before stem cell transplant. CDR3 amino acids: CSVGTGDYGYTF. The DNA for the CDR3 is TGCAGCGTAGGAACAGGGGACTATGGCTACACCTTC.